A selection of T cell receptor beta chains follows, all from one sample in a study of tumor-infiltrating lymphocytes in primary liver carcinoma. One entry per CDR3 protein, called by TCRdb with MiXCR from the multiplex PCR reads. The table includes 40,000 to 60,000 distinct CDR3 sequences, just over 70% detected once. The sequenced sample was liver tumor tissue from sampling region 5. These receptors were obtained from a man aged 35 to 55 with primary liver carcinoma and hepatitis B virus infection. The CDR3 runs from the conserved cysteine through the conserved F or W. A D gene is named only where the DNA matches it firmly. Rows give clone size only sometimes, using once, few, many, or a class for an expanded clone.

clone_size j_call v_call d_call cdr3_aa cdr3_nt
once TRBJ2-2 TRBV11-2 NA CASSFDRVRVDTGELFF TGTGCCAGCAGCTTTGATCGGGTCAGGGTCGACACCGGGGAACTGTTTTTT
NA TRBJ2-1 TRBV29-1 TRBD1 CSGLVGQGVDEQFF TGCAGCGGATTGGTGGGACAGGGAGTGGATGAGCAGTTCTTC
once TRBJ2-1 TRBV11-2 TRBD2 CASSWTSGIDERFF TGTGCCAGCAGCTGGACTAGCGGAATTGATGAGCGGTTCTTC
NA TRBJ2-5 TRBV9 TRBD1 CASSVQGASGETQYF TGTGCCAGCAGCGTACAGGGGGCCTCCGGAGAGACCCAGTACTTC
NA TRBJ1-1 TRBV25-1 NA CASSNRDTEAFF TGTGCCAGCAGTAACAGGGACACTGAAGCTTTCTTT
NA TRBJ2-3 TRBV30 TRBD2 CAWNPGLAGTFTDTLYF TGTGCCTGGAATCCGGGGCTAGCGGGAACTTTCACAGATACGCTGTATTTT
NA TRBJ1-6 TRBV10-2 TRBD1 CASSEPTGGNSALHF TGCGCCAGCAGTGAGCCGACAGGGGGGAATTCAGCCCTCCACTTT
NA TRBJ2-1 TRBV11-1 NA CASSLDIGPAVGEQFF TGTGCCAGCAGTTTGGATATCGGACCAGCCGTGGGTGAGCAGTTCTTC
NA TRBJ1-2 TRBV7-9 NA CASSLETVNYGYTF TGTGCCAGCAGCTTAGAAACAGTTAACTATGGGTACACCTTC
NA TRBJ2-5 TRBV7-2 NA CASSLDQETQYF TGTGCCAGCAGCTTAGACCAAGAGACCCAGTACTTC
NA TRBJ1-4 TRBV11-2 NA CASSFRGPYEKLFF TGTGCCAGCAGCTTTAGGGGCCCCTATGAAAAACTGTTTTTT
many TRBJ1-3 TRBV29-1 TRBD1 CSVAGQGPGGTIYF TGCAGCGTCGCCGGACAGGGGCCCGGAGGCACCATATATTTT
many TRBJ2-7 TRBV4-1 TRBD1 CASSLNTGTGYEQYF TGCGCCAGCAGCCTAAATACCGGGACAGGCTACGAGCAGTACTTC
NA TRBJ2-6 TRBV18 TRBD1 CASSPPGTAVSGVNVLTF TGTGCCAGCTCACCACCGGGGACAGCCGTGTCTGGGGTCAACGTCCTGACTTTC
NA TRBJ2-3 TRBV11-2 NA CVSSVSPLGDTQYF TGCGTCAGCAGCGTAAGTCCGTTAGGGGATACGCAGTATTTT
NA TRBJ1-5 TRBV10-1 NA CASTSEPITNEPQHF TGCGCCAGCACCTCAGAACCCATTACCAATGAGCCCCAGCATTTC
many TRBJ1-3 TRBV29-1 TRBD1 CSVGDSGNTIYF TGCAGCGTTGGGGACAGTGGAAACACCATATATTTT
many TRBJ2-3 TRBV6-6 TRBD2 CASSYSGSGTDTQYF TGTGCCAGCAGTTATAGCGGGAGCGGGACAGATACGCAGTATTTT
many TRBJ1-1 TRBV5-1 NA CASSLPLRGTEAFF TGCGCCAGCAGCCTCCCTCTGAGAGGCACTGAAGCTTTCTTT
NA TRBJ2-1 TRBV12-3/TRBV12-4 TRBD2 CANRIGGLAACNEQFF TGTGCCAACAGAATAGGGGGACTAGCGGCCTGCAATGAGCAGTTCTTC
NA TRBJ2-7 TRBV4-1 NA CASSQARQLSYEQYF TGCGCCAGCAGCCAGGCGAGGCAGCTCTCCTACGAGCAGTACTTC
NA TRBJ1-2 TRBV12-3/TRBV12-4 NA CASSPRRIQGYGYTF TGTGCCAGCAGTCCGAGACGGATTCAGGGCTATGGCTACACCTTC
NA TRBJ2-2 TRBV6-5 NA CVSSYAVDGNWELFF TGTGTCAGCAGTTACGCAGTGGACGGCAACTGGGAGCTGTTTTTT
many TRBJ2-1 TRBV6-5 NA CASRIYRADNEQFF TGTGCCAGCAGGATATACAGGGCCGACAATGAGCAGTTCTTC
many TRBJ1-1 TRBV5-1 NA CASSLTPGQKAFF TGCGCCAGCAGCTTGACCCCCGGACAGAAAGCTTTCTTT
NA TRBJ2-1 TRBV4-2 TRBD1 CVGSQEDRYTGLVGRQFF TGTGTCGGCAGCCAAGAGGACAGGTACACTGGCCTAGTGGGCCGTCAGTTCTTC
NA TRBJ2-2 TRBV18 NA CASSPRDSELFF TGTGCCAGCTCACCCAGGGATTCGGAGCTGTTTTTT
NA TRBJ2-1 TRBV5-4 NA CASSLGEGLTNEQLF TGTGCCAGCAGCTTGGGGGAAGGGCTTACGAATGAGCAGCTCTTC
NA TRBJ1-4 TRBV11-2 TRBD1 CASSLEIGDRKLFF TGTGCCAGCAGCTTAGAGATTGGGGACAGAAAACTGTTTTTT
NA TRBJ2-7 TRBV7-8 NA CASSLVGGRSYEQYF TGTGCCAGTAGCTTAGTAGGGGGACGGTCCTACGAGCAGTACTTC
NA TRBJ2-7 TRBV11-2 NA CASSFGGTLPYEQHF TGTGCCAGCAGCTTCGGCGGGACTCTACCATACGAGCAGCACTTC
many TRBJ1-1 TRBV6-6 NA CASRDSGSGNTEAFF TGTGCCAGCAGGGATTCGGGTTCGGGGAACACTGAAGCTTTCTTT
NA TRBJ2-5 TRBV6-1 NA CAGTREIHETQYF TGTGCCGGCACCAGGGAGATCCATGAGACCCAGTACTTC
NA TRBJ2-7 TRBV28 NA CASSRDNEQYF TGTGCCAGCAGTCGCGATAACGAGCAGTACTTC
medium-sized TRBJ2-7 TRBV6-2/TRBV6-3 NA CASSYNPYEQYF TGTGCCAGCAGCTACAATCCGTACGAGCAGTACTTC
NA TRBJ2-1 TRBV6-1 NA CASSGLFYGQFF TGTGCCAGCAGTGGTCTATTCTACGGACAGTTCTTC
medium-sized TRBJ1-1 TRBV6-1 TRBD1 CASNDRTGAPEAFF TGTGCCAGCAACGATAGGACAGGGGCCCCTGAAGCTTTCTTT
NA TRBJ2-7 TRBV14 NA CASGQDPSYEQYF TGTGCTAGCGGCCAAGATCCCTCCTACGAGCAGTACTTC
NA TRBJ2-1 TRBV7-8 NA CASRPANGSYDEHFF TGTGCCAGCAGACCGGCAAACGGTTCCTACGATGAGCACTTCTTC
NA TRBJ1-2 TRBV29-1 NA CSVGTSGAFGYAF TGCAGCGTGGGGACGTCGGGAGCATTTGGCTACGCCTTC
NA TRBJ2-2 TRBV4-1 NA CTSSQVGDVTGELFF TGCACCAGCAGTCAAGTGGGAGATGTCACCGGGGAGCTGTTTTTT
NA TRBJ2-1 TRBV6-5 TRBD2 CASSYRGGLAGYEQFF TGTGCCAGCAGTTATAGGGGTGGCCTAGCGGGATATGAGCAGTTCTTC
NA TRBJ2-3 TRBV11-2 TRBD2 CTSSLTTRGRAGRDTQYF TGTACCAGCAGCTTAACTACTAGAGGGAGGGCGGGGCGAGATACGCAGTACTTT
many TRBJ2-2 TRBV5-4 TRBD2 CASKASGTAGELFF TGTGCCAGCAAGGCTAGCGGGACCGCCGGGGAGCTGTTTTTT
NA TRBJ1-2 TRBV5-4 NA CASSSADDYGYTF TGTGCCAGCAGCTCGGCCGACGACTATGGCTACACCTTC
many TRBJ1-1 TRBV28 NA CASSSRLNTEAFF TGTGCCAGCAGTTCCCGTCTGAACACTGAAGCTTTCTTT
NA TRBJ2-1 TRBV19 TRBD2 CVSIPTSGTYNEQFF TGTGTCAGTATCCCGACTAGCGGGACGTACAATGAGCAGTTCTTC
many TRBJ2-1 TRBV28 TRBD2 CASIPSGSHNEQFF TGTGCCAGCATCCCCAGCGGGAGTCACAATGAGCAGTTCTTC